The clone carrying this T cell receptor (beta chain) was seen a handful of times. The sample originates from a study of blood T cell repertoires in COVID-19. For the study at large: Sample material is recorded as cDNA or gDNA derived from T cells, B-cell-depleted T cells, or PBMCs.

Per the authors' pipeline: Amplifying reference gene primers gave estimates of nucleated cell counts. TCRdb's table, derived via immunoSEQ multiplex PCR, lists solely in-frame clones and lacks some. The D gene and trimming were derived from the DNA, and the V and J assignments and clone size from that table. Found here are roughly 110,000 clones, 84% of them singletons; the top ten hold more than 4%. The CDR3 runs 16 residues. Germline V gene data show CDR1 as SNHLY and CDR2 as FYNNEI. V was pared by 3 bases and J by 6 bases, with 5 bases of the junction left unmatched. This clonotype was sampled from a human donor in a cohort sampled during active COVID-19. The sample consisted of peripheral blood. V is TRBV2 and J is TRBJ2-2; TRBD1 agrees at 12 bases. CDR3 sequence reads: CASSDRGQGASGELFF. The CDR3 DNA is TGTGCCAGCAGTGATCGGGGACAGGGGGCATCCGGGGAGCTGTTTTTT. The whole variable domain, remainder taken from reference TRBV2 and TRBJ2-2, is EPEVTQTPSHQVTQMGQEVILRCVPISNHLYFYWYRQILGQKVEFLVSFYNNEISEKSEIFDDQFSVERPDGSNFTLKIRSTKLEDSAMYFCASSDRGQGASGELFFGEGSRLTVL.